The 17 T cell receptor beta chains presented below share a single source sample, sequenced in a study of early T cells in non-severe SARS-CoV-2 infection. One entry per CDR3 protein results from TCRdb running MiXCR on the 5' RACE reads. The data contain 35,000 or so distinct CDR3 sequences, around 5% of them singletons. Sequenced sample: whole blood. The receptors stem from an adult who was a healthcare worker with PCR-confirmed SARS-CoV-2 infection or an uninfected control (not recorded which).

This chain connects TRBV28 to TRBJ2-1; a possible D gene is TRBD2 (6 bases). This CDR3 has 14 residues. Per the germline V gene, CDR1 is MDHEN and CDR2 is SYDVKM. V lost 3 bases to trimming and J lost 6 bases, with 12 bases between them. The CDR3 DNA follows: TGTGCCAGCAGTTTTGCGGGGCTGAGCAATGAGCAGTTCTTC. Protein product: CASSFAGLSNEQFF.

V and J are TRBV10-3 and TRBJ2-5; 9 positions match TRBD1. This CDR3 is built from 16 residues. Germline values: CDR1 ENHRY, CDR2 SYGVKD. With 6 bases clipped from V and 2 bases from J, the junction kept 10 bases outside the gene matches. Here the CDR3 reads CAISQPGQGRQETQYF. The CDR3 DNA follows: TGTGCCATCAGCCAACCGGGACAGGGTAGACAAGAGACCCAGTACTTC.

This clonotype appeared many times. Here the CDR3 reads CAISGSSGTYEQYF. CDR3 nucleotides: TGTGCCATCAGCGGGTCGAGCGGCACTTACGAGCAGTACTTC. The chain uses TRBV10-3 and TRBJ2-7; TRBD2 is a possible D gene (5 bases). This CDR3 region has 14 residues. Germline V gene data show CDR1 as ENHRY and CDR2 as SYGVKD. Trimming pared 6 bases from V and 4 bases from J, leaving 16 bases between.

The CDR3 loop is CASSLGKSAYEQYF. Written as DNA, the CDR3 is TGTGCCAGCAGTTTAGGGAAATCCGCCTACGAGCAGTACTTC. The rearrangement joins TRBV28 to TRBJ2-7; D is uncertain. The ends were cut back, 2 bases at V and 2 bases at J, with 10 bases in the middle. Germline assignment: CDR1 MDHEN and CDR2 SYDVKM. This CDR3 region has 14 residues.

This clonotype has a handful of counts. J is TRBJ2-7 and V is TRBV12-3 or TRBV12-4; D remains unclear. CDR3 length equals 17 residues. With 5 bases removed from V and 0 bases from J, the gap between germline ends came to 20 bases. Here the CDR3 reads CASSLSGGYLSSYEQYF. DNA of the CDR3: TGTGCCAGCAGTCTCTCGGGCGGATATTTAAGCTCCTACGAGCAGTACTTC.

In this sample, this clonotype turned up many times. The chain recombines TRBV4-3 with TRBJ1-4, with a weak D call TRBD1 (5 bases). Germline V lookup: CDR1 LGHNA, CDR2 YSLEER. The CDR3 loop spans 15 amino acids. Between the trimmed V and J ends, which lost 1 base and 6 bases, there was a span of 12 bases. CDR3 sequence reads: CASSQALGVDEKLFF. The CDR3 DNA follows: TGCGCCAGCAGCCAAGCTCTGGGGGTGGATGAAAAACTGTTTTTT.

This chain links TRBV4-1 with TRBJ2-5; no firm D call. The CDR3 is made up of 12 amino acids. Trimming stripped 0 bases from V and 5 bases from J, with 4 bases between. Germline CDR1 reads MGHRA; CDR2 reads YSYEKL. The CDR3 reads CASSQDFETQYF. CDR3 nucleotides: TGCGCCAGCAGCCAAGACTTCGAGACCCAGTACTTC.

This clonotype was seen a handful of times. The gene calls are TRBV11-2 and TRBJ2-5; possibly TRBD1 or TRBD2 for D (5 bases each). The germline V and J ends were trimmed by 6 bases and 7 bases, with 15 bases remaining between them. The germline gives CDR1 SGHAT, CDR2 FQNNGV. This CDR3 has 13 amino acids. The CDR3 DNA follows: TGTGCCAGCAGAAGGGACGACCGACGGACCCAGTACTTC. Amino acids: CASRRDDRRTQYF.

The chain is built from TRBV7-9 and TRBJ1-1, with TRBD1 as a possible D gene (6 bases). The V and J ends lost 1 base and 1 base respectively, with 7 bases between them. The CDR3 length is 14 residues. CDR1 SEHNR and CDR2 FQNEAQ come from the germline V gene (reference sequence). The CDR3 loop reads CASSLGGPNTEAFF. Written as DNA, the CDR3 is TGTGCCAGCAGCTTAGGGGGGCCGAACACTGAAGCTTTCTTT.

There are many counts of this clonotype. The chain combines TRBV12-3 or TRBV12-4 with TRBJ2-3; no clear D. The CDR3 length is 13 residues. The ends were cut back, 3 bases at V and 0 bases at J, with 4 bases in the middle. For the CDR3, the DNA is TGTGCCAGCAGTTTTTTGAGCACAGATACGCAGTATTTT. This translates into CASSFLSTDTQYF.

V is TRBV4-3 and J is TRBJ2-2; D is unresolved. Trimming shortened V by 0 bases and J by 6 bases, and 8 bases separated the two germline ends. In germline, CDR1 is LGHNA, CDR2 YSLEER. The CDR3 sequence is 14 residues long. CDR3 protein: CASSQDGGSGELFF. The CDR3 DNA sequence: TGCGCCAGCAGCCAAGATGGCGGTTCCGGGGAGCTGTTTTTT.

This clonotype has a count of ten or more. The chain combines TRBV20-1 with TRBJ2-5; 8 nucleotides agree with TRBD1. Trimming removed 7 bases from V and 1 base from J; junction bases left unmatched: 5. The germline gives CDR1 DFQATT, CDR2 SNEGSKA (reference sequence). The CDR3 loop spans 13 amino acids. The CDR3 is CSGNRGIQETQYF. The CDR3 DNA reads TGCAGTGGCAACAGGGGGATCCAAGAGACCCAGTACTTC.

The V and J genes are TRBV6-4 and TRBJ2-1; tentatively, D is TRBD1 (6 bases). Germline V gene sequence: CDR1 MRHNA, CDR2 SNTAGT. The V end was cut by 4 bases, the J end by 8 bases, with 12 bases between. The length of the CDR3 is 13 residues. The CDR3 sequence is CASSVQGNDEQFF. CDR3 bases: TGTGCCAGCAGTGTTCAGGGGAACGATGAGCAGTTCTTC.

The chain joins TRBV20-1 to TRBJ2-2; 8 nucleotides align to TRBD2. The CDR3 has 14 amino acids. The germline CDR1 and CDR2 sequences are DFQATT and SNEGSKA (reference sequence). The J segment lost 4 bases and the V segment lost 6 bases, leaving 7 bases of the junction unmatched. This CDR3 reads CSAAGTRATGELFF. For the CDR3, the DNA is TGCAGTGCGGCCGGGACTAGGGCCACCGGGGAGCTGTTTTTT.

This clonotype has more than one count but fewer than ten. The V and J genes are TRBV18 and TRBJ2-4, with D perhaps matching TRBD1 or TRBD2 (5 bases each). CDR3 length equals 17 residues. Deletions cut 0 bases from V and 0 bases from J, with 12 bases between. Germline loops: CDR1 KGHSH, CDR2 LQKENI. CDR3 protein: CASSPPSMGVAKNIQYF. In DNA, the CDR3 is TGTGCCAGCTCACCACCGTCAATGGGGGTAGCCAAAAACATTCAGTACTTC.

This clonotype was recorded at least ten times. This chain's CDR3 is CASSQSTAGELFF. The CDR3 DNA follows: TGTGCCAGCAGCCAGTCAACGGCCGGGGAGCTGTTTTTT. The gene calls are TRBV3-1 and TRBJ2-2; no reliable D call. The CDR3 is 13 amino acids. The ends were cut back, 3 bases at V and 6 bases at J, with 8 bases in the middle. CDR1 is LGHDT, CDR2 YNNKEL, per germline (reference sequence).

This clonotype was found many times. This chain connects TRBV5-1 to TRBJ2-1; maybe TRBD1 (5 bases). From germline, CDR1 is SGHRS and CDR2 YFSETQ. This CDR3 contains 15 residues. The V gene lost 5 bases and the J gene lost 5 bases, with 17 bases spanning the gap. This CDR3 reads CASSGQGLGHNEQFF. The CDR3 nucleotides are TGCGCCAGCAGTGGGCAGGGATTAGGTCACAATGAGCAGTTCTTC.